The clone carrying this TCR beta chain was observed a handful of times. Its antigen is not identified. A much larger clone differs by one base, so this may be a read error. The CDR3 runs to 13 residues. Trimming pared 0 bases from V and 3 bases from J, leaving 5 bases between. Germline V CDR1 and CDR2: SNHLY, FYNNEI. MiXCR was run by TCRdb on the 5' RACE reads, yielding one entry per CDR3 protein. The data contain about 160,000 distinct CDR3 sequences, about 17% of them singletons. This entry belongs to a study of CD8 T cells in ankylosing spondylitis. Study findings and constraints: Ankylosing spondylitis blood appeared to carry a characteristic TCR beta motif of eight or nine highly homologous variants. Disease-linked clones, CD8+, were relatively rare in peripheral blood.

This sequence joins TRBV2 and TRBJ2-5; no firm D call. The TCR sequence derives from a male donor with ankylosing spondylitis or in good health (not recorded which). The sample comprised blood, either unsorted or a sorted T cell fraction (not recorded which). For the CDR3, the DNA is TGTGCCAGCAGTGAAGCGGATGAAGAGACCCAGTACTTC. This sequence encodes CASSEADEETQYF. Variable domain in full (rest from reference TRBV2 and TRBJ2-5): EPEVTQTPSHQVTQMGQEVILRCVPISNHLYFYWYRQILGQKVEFLVSFYNNEISEKSEIFDDQFSVERPDGSNFTLKIRSTKLEDSAMYFCASSEADEETQYFGPGTRLLVL.